Listed below are T cell receptor beta chains from one sample, sequenced in a study of breast tumors, draining lymph nodes, adjacent tissues. MiXCR, run by TCRdb on the multiplex PCR reads, gives a single entry per CDR3 protein. The sample yields hundreds of thousands of distinct CDR3 sequences, about 30% seen once. Sequencing was carried out using axillary lymph node tissue. All receptors come from a female donor with breast cancer. Some clones in this sample may be carry-over from other donors' samples. The CDR3 runs from the conserved cysteine through the conserved F or W. The order of the fields is V gene, J gene, clone size, D gene, CDR3 length, CDR3 protein, CDR3 DNA. A D gene is named only where the DNA matches it firmly. The size of a clone is reported for some rows only, either as once, few or many, or as a class for expanded clones.

TRBV28,TRBJ1-2,many,.,13,CASSSGELLGYTF,TGTGCCAGCAGTTCCGGGGAATTGCTAGGCTACACCTTC
TRBV27,TRBJ2-3,many,TRBD1,14,CASSLGQATDTQYF,TGTGCCAGCAGTCTCGGACAGGCCACAGATACGCAGTATTTT
TRBV2,TRBJ2-7,.,.,14,CASSDNSGRYEQYF,TGTGCCAGCAGTGATAATTCAGGGAGATACGAGCAGTACTTC
TRBV5-1,TRBJ2-5,many,.,13,CASSLWTTGTQYF,TGCGCCAGCAGCTTATGGACCACAGGGACCCAGTACTTC
TRBV6-1,TRBJ2-3,many,TRBD2,15,CASSENLAGGNTQYF,TGTGCCAGCAGTGAAAATCTAGCGGGAGGCAATACGCAGTATTTT
TRBV6-4,TRBJ1-1,.,.,14,CASSSSGLFTEAFF,TGTGCCAGCAGTTCTTCTGGGCTTTTCACTGAAGCTTTCTTT
TRBV6-2/TRBV6-3,TRBJ2-3,.,.,15,CASSSRDSRGDTQYF,TGTGCCAGCAGTTCCCGGGACTCCCGCGGAGATACGCAGTATTTT
TRBV6-6,TRBJ2-7,many,TRBD2,15,CASSGRTSGSSEQYF,TGTGCCAGCAGCGGAAGGACTAGCGGGAGTAGCGAGCAGTACTTC
TRBV19,TRBJ1-6,many,TRBD1,16,CASNSPQGALNSPLHF,TGTGCCAGTAACAGCCCACAGGGGGCCCTGAATTCACCCCTCCACTTT
TRBV28,TRBJ1-2,many,TRBD1,15,CASSLLTGERGGYTF,TGTGCCAGCAGTTTATTGACAGGGGAACGGGGTGGCTACACCTTC
TRBV12-3/TRBV12-4,TRBJ1-2,.,.,8,CASSFYQF,TGTGCCAGCAGTTTCTATCAGTTC
TRBV7-2,TRBJ2-6,many,TRBD1,19,CASSQPRDRALTGANVLTF,TGTGCCAGCAGCCAGCCCCGGGACAGGGCCCTTACTGGGGCCAACGTCCTGACTTTC
TRBV12-3/TRBV12-4,TRBJ1-6,many,.,14,CASSLRSNNSPLHF,TGTGCCAGCAGTTTGCGCAGCAATAATTCACCCCTCCACTTT
TRBV24-1,TRBJ1-1,.,TRBD1,16,CATSDSRTGKGTEAFF,TGTGCCACCAGTGATTCCCGGACAGGGAAGGGCACTGAAGCTTTCTTT
TRBV10-2,TRBJ1-5,.,TRBD1,14,CASRGQGGLQPQHF,TGCGCCAGCAGAGGACAGGGTGGGCTCCAGCCCCAGCATTTT
TRBV28,TRBJ2-5,many,TRBD2,15,CASSSPLAEQETQYF,TGTGCCAGCAGTTCTCCACTAGCGGAGCAAGAGACCCAGTACTTC
TRBV5-1,TRBJ1-1,.,.,13,CASSSWTRQGAFF,TGCGCCAGCAGCTCCTGGACACGGCAGGGAGCTTTCTTT
TRBV20-1,TRBJ1-6,many,TRBD1,13,CSASGTGSSPLHF,TGCAGTGCTTCCGGGACAGGGAGTTCACCCCTCCACTTT
TRBV6-1,TRBJ1-6,.,TRBD1,16,CASSDRTGVYNSPLHF,TGTGCCAGCAGTGACCGGACAGGTGTCTATAATTCACCCCTCCACTTT
TRBV20-1,TRBJ2-7,many,TRBD2,16,CSAKGTSGRAAYEQYF,TGCAGTGCTAAAGGGACTAGCGGGAGGGCAGCCTACGAGCAGTACTTC
TRBV9,TRBJ1-5,.,TRBD1,16,CASSGRDSKAGEPQHF,TGTGCCAGCAGCGGCCGGGACAGCAAAGCAGGCGAGCCCCAGCATTTT
TRBV7-3,TRBJ1-3,.,.,18,CASSLTGTGESSGNTIYF,TGTGCCAGCAGCCTTACGGGGACTGGGGAGAGCTCTGGAAACACCATATATTTT
TRBV5-1,TRBJ2-5,many,TRBD2,16,CASSLEVAGGAKTQYF,TGCGCCAGCAGCTTGGAAGTCGCGGGAGGGGCCAAGACCCAGTACTTC
TRBV7-6,TRBJ2-7,many,.,18,CASSLVEGMADPTYEQYF,TGTGCCAGCAGCTTAGTGGAGGGCATGGCCGATCCTACGTACGAGCAGTACTTC
TRBV20-1,TRBJ2-3,many,.,13,CSAGPAGTDTQYF,TGCAGTGCTGGACCCGCGGGCACAGATACGCAGTATTTT
TRBV18,TRBJ2-5,many,.,15,CASSPEGNLQETQYF,TGTGCCAGCTCACCAGAGGGAAACCTCCAAGAGACCCAGTACTTC
TRBV6-1,TRBJ2-5,many,TRBD2,12,CASSRLSGAQYF,TGTGCCAGCAGTCGCTTGAGCGGGGCCCAGTACTTC
TRBV5-5,TRBJ1-1,few,.,13,CASSSIVNTEAFF,TGTGCCAGCAGCTCGATAGTGAACACTGAAGCTTTCTTT
TRBV30,TRBJ2-3,many,.,13,CAKQGSSTDTQYF,TGTGCCAAACAGGGATCTAGCACAGATACGCAGTATTTT
TRBV19,TRBJ2-7,many,.,14,CASSIPGLDYEQYF,TGTGCCAGTAGTATCCCGGGGCTCGATTACGAGCAGTACTTC
TRBV3-1,TRBJ2-3,many,.,16,CASSKSPGDPPDTQYF,TGTGCCAGCAGCAAAAGCCCGGGAGATCCCCCAGATACGCAGTATTTT
TRBV6-1,TRBJ1-4,many,.,17,CASSRVLGTPEGEKLFF,TGTGCCAGCAGCCGAGTACTAGGGACCCCAGAAGGTGAAAAACTGTTTTTT
TRBV4-1,TRBJ1-2,many,TRBD1,18,CASSQGPGTASFNYGYTF,TGCGCCAGCAGCCAAGGGCCTGGGACAGCATCTTTTAACTATGGCTACACCTTC
TRBV19,TRBJ2-7,.,.,15,CASSISRSEYYEQYF,TGTGCCAGTAGTATAAGTCGCAGTGAGTACTACGAGCAGTACTTC
TRBV20-1,TRBJ2-7,.,.,14,CSAREAEISYEQYF,TGCAGTGCTAGAGAAGCGGAAATATCCTACGAGCAGTACTTC